The 19 T cell receptor beta chains reported below all come from one sample, sequenced in a study of identical twins. Each CDR3 protein gets one entry after TCRdb re-called the 5' RACE reads with MiXCR. This table has more than 1.5 million distinct CDR3 sequences, under 35% appearing once. Input material: cord blood. These receptors were taken from a newborn girl in good health.

Concerning this clonotype: One junction end disagrees with the germline gene, perhaps due to a read error. V gene TRBV3-1 combines with J gene TRBJ2-7; 8 positions agree with TRBD2. This CDR3 has 15 amino acids. CDR1 LGHDT and CDR2 YNNKEL come from the germline V gene (reference sequence). CDR3 sequence: CASSQGSGSYNERYF. The CDR3, as DNA: TGTGCCAGCAGCCAAGGAAGCGGGAGTTACAATGAGCGGTACTTC.

This clonotype has at least ten counts. The gene calls are TRBV6-5 and TRBJ2-4; weak D call: TRBD1 (6 bases). The CDR3 is 13 amino acids. Trimming shortened V by 6 bases and J by 9 bases, and 15 bases separated the two germline ends. CDR1 and CDR2 (germline): MNHEY, SVGAGI. This chain's CDR3 is CASSTTGNGIQYF. The CDR3 coding sequence is TGTGCCAGCAGCACAACAGGGAATGGCATTCAGTACTTC.

Only a few counts were recorded for this clonotype. This chain connects TRBV9 to TRBJ2-7; D might be TRBD2 (6 bases). The germline CDR1 and CDR2 sequences are SGDLS and YYNGEE. The CDR3 is 15 residues long. The V gene lost 0 bases and the J gene lost 0 bases, with 10 bases spanning the gap. CDR3 residues: CASSVEAGRSYEQYF. CDR3 sequence (DNA): TGTGCCAGCAGCGTAGAGGCGGGACGCTCCTACGAGCAGTACTTC.

This clonotype has a handful of counts. This chain links TRBV25-1 with TRBJ1-2, with TRBD1 matching over 7 bases. From germline, CDR1 is MGHDK and CDR2 SYGVNS. The V segment lost 4 bases and the J segment 8 bases; nucleotides outside the gene matches: 10. The CDR3 loop spans 14 amino acids. The CDR3 loop reads CASSGTGVTRGYTF. As DNA, the CDR3 is TGTGCCAGCAGTGGAACAGGGGTGACTCGGGGCTACACCTTC.

This clonotype showed up many times. At one of its ends the junction is not consistent with the germline gene, which may arise from a read error. The gene calls are TRBV5-1 and TRBJ1-1; no definite D call. Per germline, CDR1 SGHRS and CDR2 YFSETQ. The CDR3 covers 13 residues. CDR3: CASSLSLGTEAFF. The DNA of the CDR3 is TGTGCCAGCAGCTTATCGCTCGGGACTGAAGCTTTCTTT.

The sample holds a few counts of this clonotype. This rearrangement joins TRBV20-1 to TRBJ1-4; 10 nucleotides line up with TRBD1. V shed 4 bases and J 0 bases; nucleotides not matched to a gene: 2. In germline, CDR1 is DFQATT, CDR2 SNEGSKA (reference sequence). The CDR3 length is 15 residues. The CDR3 DNA reads as TGCAGTGCTACGGACAGGGGGACAACTAATGAAAAACTGTTTTTT. Translation: CSATDRGTTNEKLFF.

In regard to this clonotype: The CDR3 ends on some other residue instead of the conserved phenylalanine or tryptophan, so this is likely a read error. Because the CDR3's place on the DNA is in doubt, the DNA is left out and the CDR3 is given as listed by TCRdb. The chain recombines TRBV20-1 with TRBJ2-5. The CDR3 is 16 residues long, counting both termini. The germline CDR1 and CDR2 sequences are DFQATT and SNEGSKA (reference sequence). The CDR3 sequence is CSARHTSPLYGYTFGS.

The chain links TRBV6-5 to TRBJ2-7, with a possible D match to TRBD1 (5 bases). The CDR3 runs to 15 residues. The V gene lost 6 bases and the J gene lost 2 bases, with 17 bases spanning the gap. Per germline, CDR1 MNHEY and CDR2 SVGAGI. The CDR3 reads CASRGYRSKTYEQYF. In nucleotides, the CDR3 is TGTGCCAGCAGGGGCTACAGGTCCAAAACCTACGAGCAGTACTTC.

This chain links TRBV4-1 with TRBJ2-1; D may match TRBD1 or TRBD2 (5 bases each). The V and J ends lost 7 bases and 1 base respectively, with 17 bases between them. Germline assignment: CDR1 MGHRA and CDR2 YSYEKL. The CDR3 consists of 16 residues. CDR3 sequence (DNA): TGCGCCAGCAACCTCTCCCGGGACCCTTCCTACAATGAGCAGTTCTTC. As protein: CASNLSRDPSYNEQFF.

The rearrangement links TRBV25-1 to TRBJ2-3, with 8 bases matching TRBD2. Trimming at V came to 2 bases and at J to 4 bases, leaving 2 bases not matched to a gene. This CDR3 is built from 14 residues. CDR1 MGHDK and CDR2 SYGVNS come from the germline V gene. The DNA of the CDR3 is TGTGCCAGCAGTGAAGGGGGACTAGCAGATACGCAGTATTTT. The encoded protein is CASSEGGLADTQYF.

The rearrangement links TRBV20-1 to TRBJ1-5, with D possibly TRBD1 on 6 matching bases. In germline, CDR1 is DFQATT, CDR2 SNEGSKA (reference sequence). V shed 3 bases and J shed 1 base, with 16 bases lying between them. This CDR3 has 16 residues. The CDR3: CSARGQLMKSNQPQHF. The CDR3 DNA is TGCAGTGCTAGGGGACAACTCATGAAGAGCAATCAGCCCCAGCATTTT.

The chain links TRBV20-1 to TRBJ1-1; maybe TRBD1 (5 bases). The CDR3 is 14 residues long. From germline, CDR1 is DFQATT and CDR2 SNEGSKA (reference sequence). The germline V and J ends were trimmed by 8 bases and 3 bases, with 19 bases remaining between them. CDR3: CSPNPRVGDTEAFF. In DNA, the CDR3 is TGCAGTCCCAACCCCCGGGTGGGGGACACTGAAGCTTTCTTT.

This clonotype turned up a few times. V gene TRBV5-1 combines with J gene TRBJ2-5, with 7 bases aligning to TRBD2. Germline V gene sequence: CDR1 SGHRS, CDR2 YFSETQ. J lost 7 bases, V lost 4 bases, and 10 bases had no gene match. The CDR3 is made up of 14 amino acids. CDR3 nucleotide sequence: TGCGCCAGCAGCCCGGGACGTCCGGGGGGGACCCAGTACTTC. It encodes CASSPGRPGGTQYF.

This clonotype was seen a handful of times. This chain uses TRBV12-3 or TRBV12-4 with TRBJ2-3; 11 nucleotides match TRBD2. V shed 5 bases and J 5 bases; nucleotides not matched to a gene: 3. The CDR3 is 14 residues long. The CDR3 spells CASSHSGGVDTQYF. The CDR3 DNA reads as TGTGCCAGCAGTCATAGCGGGGGGGTAGATACGCAGTATTTT.

On this clonotype: Mismatch with germline at one junction end may stem from a read error. The gene calls are TRBV11-3 and TRBJ2-1, with 11 bases fitting TRBD2. In germline, CDR1 is SGHNT, CDR2 YENEEA. This CDR3 has 17 amino acids. The CDR3 bases are TGTGTCAGCAGCACAGGACTAGCGGGCAGCTCCTACAATGAGCAGTTCTTC. Translation: CVSSTGLAGSSYNEQFF.

The chain couples TRBV29-1 to TRBJ2-5; TRBD1 matches at 8 bases. CDR1 and CDR2 (germline): SQVTM, ANQGSEA. CDR3 length: 14 amino acids. V was pared by 5 bases and J by 5 bases, with 10 bases of the junction left unmatched. The CDR3 nucleotides read TGCAGCGTTCGATTCGGACAGGGAAGGGAGACCCAGTACTTC. This translates into CSVRFGQGRETQYF.

The V gene is TRBV7-2, the J gene TRBJ2-3; 8 nucleotides line up with TRBD2. The germline V gene encodes CDR1 SGHTA and CDR2 FQGNSA. The CDR3 has 16 residues. Unmatched junction bases numbered 12, after V lost 8 bases and J lost 2 bases. CDR3 bases: TGTGCCAGCGGCCCTTCCTTAGCGGGGCCCACAGATACGCAGTATTTT. It translates to CASGPSLAGPTDTQYF.

This clonotype has more than one count but fewer than ten. The genes are TRBV7-2 and TRBJ2-1; 14 positions match TRBD2. The CDR3 extends over 18 amino acids. V lost 0 bases, J lost 8 bases, and 9 bases stayed unmatched. Germline CDR1 is SGHTA and CDR2 is FQGNSA. CDR3 residues: CASSLAPTSGGAKYEQFF. DNA of the CDR3: TGTGCCAGCAGCTTAGCCCCGACTAGCGGGGGGGCAAAGTATGAGCAGTTCTTC. Filled out from reference TRBV7-2 and TRBJ2-1, the complete variable domain reads GAGVSQSPSNKVTEKGKDVELRCDPISGHTALYWYRQSLGQGLEFLIYFQGNSAPDKSGLPSDRFSAERTGGSVSTLTIQRTQQEDSAVYLCASSLAPTSGGAKYEQFFGPGTRLTVL.

The chain carries TRBV12-3 or TRBV12-4 and TRBJ2-2; D not resolved. Trimming took 7 bases from V and 5 from J, leaving 20 bases between them. The CDR3 is 16 amino acids. CDR3 sequence reads: CASKTMGKLWTGELFF. The CDR3 DNA reads TGTGCCAGCAAAACTATGGGGAAACTGTGGACCGGGGAGCTGTTTTTT.